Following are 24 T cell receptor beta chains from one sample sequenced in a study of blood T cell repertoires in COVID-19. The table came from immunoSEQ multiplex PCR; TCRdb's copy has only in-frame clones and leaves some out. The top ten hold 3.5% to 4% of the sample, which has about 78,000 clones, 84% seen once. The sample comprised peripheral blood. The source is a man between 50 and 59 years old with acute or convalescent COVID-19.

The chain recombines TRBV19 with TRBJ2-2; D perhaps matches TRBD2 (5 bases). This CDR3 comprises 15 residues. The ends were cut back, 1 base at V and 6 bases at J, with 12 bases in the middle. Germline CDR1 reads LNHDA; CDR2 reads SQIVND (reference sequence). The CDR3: CASSIVSSGSGELFF. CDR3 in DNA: TGTGCCAGTAGTATAGTGTCTTCGGGGTCCGGGGAGCTGTTTTTT.

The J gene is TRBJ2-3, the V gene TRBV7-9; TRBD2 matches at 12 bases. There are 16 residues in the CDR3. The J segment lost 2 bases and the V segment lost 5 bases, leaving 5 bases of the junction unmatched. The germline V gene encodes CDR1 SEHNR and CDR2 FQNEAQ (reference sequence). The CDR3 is CASSTGLAGYTDTQYF. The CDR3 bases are TGTGCCAGCAGCACCGGACTAGCGGGGTACACAGATACGCAGTATTTT.

The CDR3 sequence is CASMGLSNYGYTF. The CDR3 coding sequence is TGTGCCAGCATGGGACTGAGCAACTATGGCTACACCTTC. This chain uses TRBV18 with TRBJ1-2; a weak D match, TRBD1 (5 bases). CDR1 and CDR2 (germline): KGHSH, LQKENI. This CDR3 is 13 amino acids long. The V end lost 8 bases, the J end lost 2 bases, and 12 bases lay between the germline ends.

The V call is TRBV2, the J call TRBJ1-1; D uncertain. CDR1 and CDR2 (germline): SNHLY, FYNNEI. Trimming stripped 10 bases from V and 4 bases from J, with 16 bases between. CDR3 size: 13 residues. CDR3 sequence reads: CANRREGPTEAFF. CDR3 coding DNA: TGTGCCAATAGGAGGGAAGGGCCCACTGAAGCTTTCTTT.

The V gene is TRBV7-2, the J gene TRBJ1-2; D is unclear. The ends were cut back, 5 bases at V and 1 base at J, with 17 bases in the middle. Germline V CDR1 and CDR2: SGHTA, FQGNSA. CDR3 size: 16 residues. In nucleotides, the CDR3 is TGTGCCAGCAGCGCCCGGACGGACTCAATTAACTATGGCTACACCTTC. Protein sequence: CASSARTDSINYGYTF.

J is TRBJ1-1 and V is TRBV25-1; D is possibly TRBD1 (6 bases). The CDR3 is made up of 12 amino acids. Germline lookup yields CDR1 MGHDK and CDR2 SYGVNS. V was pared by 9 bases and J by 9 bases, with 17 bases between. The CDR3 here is CASNTGWRKAFF. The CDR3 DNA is TGTGCCAGTAACACAGGGTGGAGGAAAGCTTTCTTT.

CDR3 sequence (DNA): TGTGCCAGCAGCTTGGAAGCGGGGAGTTCACCCCTCCACTTT. Protein product: CASSLEAGSSPLHF. The chain has TRBV5-4 and TRBJ1-6; D is uncertain. Germline loops: CDR1 SGHNT, CDR2 YYREEE (reference sequence). Trimming cost V 0 bases and J 9 bases, with 10 bases left between them. The CDR3 runs 14 residues.

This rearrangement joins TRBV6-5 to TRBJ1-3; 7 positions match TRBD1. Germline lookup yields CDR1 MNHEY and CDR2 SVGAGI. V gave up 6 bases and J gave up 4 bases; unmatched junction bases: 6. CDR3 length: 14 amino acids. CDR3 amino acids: CASSRTGYGNTIYF. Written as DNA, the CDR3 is TGTGCCAGCAGCCGGACAGGATACGGAAACACCATATATTTT.

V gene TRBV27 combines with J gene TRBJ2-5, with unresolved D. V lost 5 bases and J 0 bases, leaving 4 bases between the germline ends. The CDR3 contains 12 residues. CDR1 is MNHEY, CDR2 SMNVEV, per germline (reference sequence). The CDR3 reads CASSPNQETQYF. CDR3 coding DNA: TGTGCCAGCAGTCCAAACCAAGAGACCCAGTACTTC.

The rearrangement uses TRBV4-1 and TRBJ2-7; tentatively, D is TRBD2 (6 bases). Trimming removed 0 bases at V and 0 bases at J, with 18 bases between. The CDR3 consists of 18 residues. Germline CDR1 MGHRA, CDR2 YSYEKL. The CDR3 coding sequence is TGCGCCAGCAGCCAAGATGGGGCTAGCGACGCCAGCTCCTACGAGCAGTACTTC. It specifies CASSQDGASDASSYEQYF.

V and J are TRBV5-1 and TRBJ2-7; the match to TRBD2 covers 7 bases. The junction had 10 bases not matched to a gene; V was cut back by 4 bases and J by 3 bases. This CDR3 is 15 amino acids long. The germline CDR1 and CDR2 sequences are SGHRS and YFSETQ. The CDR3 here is CASSGTGGPYYEQYF. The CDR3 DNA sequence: TGCGCCAGCAGCGGCACGGGAGGCCCATACTACGAGCAGTACTTC.

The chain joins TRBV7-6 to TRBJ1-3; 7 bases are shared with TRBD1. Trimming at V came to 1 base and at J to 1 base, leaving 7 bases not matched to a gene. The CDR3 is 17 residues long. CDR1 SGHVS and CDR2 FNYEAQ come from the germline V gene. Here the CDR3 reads CASSLEGARRSGNTIYF. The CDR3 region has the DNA TGTGCCAGCAGCTTAGAGGGGGCGAGAAGGTCTGGAAACACCATATATTTT.

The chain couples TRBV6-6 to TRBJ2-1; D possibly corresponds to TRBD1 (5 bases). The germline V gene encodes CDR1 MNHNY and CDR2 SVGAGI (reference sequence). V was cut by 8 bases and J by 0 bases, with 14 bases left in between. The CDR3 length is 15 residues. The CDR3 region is CASFPQGTSYNEQFF. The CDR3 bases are TGTGCCAGCTTTCCCCAGGGAACCTCCTACAATGAGCAGTTCTTC.

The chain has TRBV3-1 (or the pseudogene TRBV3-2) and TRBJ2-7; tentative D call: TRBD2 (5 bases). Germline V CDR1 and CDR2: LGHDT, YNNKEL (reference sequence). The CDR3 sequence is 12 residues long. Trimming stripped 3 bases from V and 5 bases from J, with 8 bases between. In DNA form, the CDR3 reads TGTGCCAGCAGCCATAGAGGGAACGAGCAGTACTTC. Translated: CASSHRGNEQYF.

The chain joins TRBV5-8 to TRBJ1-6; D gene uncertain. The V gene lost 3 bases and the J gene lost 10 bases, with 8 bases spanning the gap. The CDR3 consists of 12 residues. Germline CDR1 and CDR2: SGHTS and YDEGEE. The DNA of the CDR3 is TGTGCCAGCAGCTGGACTGGGTCACCCCTCCACTTT. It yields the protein CASSWTGSPLHF. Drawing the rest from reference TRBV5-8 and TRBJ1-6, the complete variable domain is EAGVTQSPTHLIKTRGQQATLRCSPISGHTSVYWYQQALGLGLQFLLWYDEGEERNRGNFPPRFSGRQFPNYSSELNVNALELEDSALYLCASSWTGSPLHFGNGTRLTVT.

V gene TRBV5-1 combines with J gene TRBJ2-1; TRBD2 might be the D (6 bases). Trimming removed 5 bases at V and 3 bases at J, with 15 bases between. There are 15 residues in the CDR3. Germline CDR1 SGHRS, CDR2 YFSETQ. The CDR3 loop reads CASRAPGSLYNEQFF. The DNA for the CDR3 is TGCGCCAGCAGGGCCCCCGGGAGTCTCTACAATGAGCAGTTCTTC.

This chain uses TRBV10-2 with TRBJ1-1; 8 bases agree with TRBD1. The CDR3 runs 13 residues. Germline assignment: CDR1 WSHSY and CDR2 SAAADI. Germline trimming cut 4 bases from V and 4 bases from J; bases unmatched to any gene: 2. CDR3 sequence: CASSGDRGTEAFF. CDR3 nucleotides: TGCGCCAGCAGTGGAGACAGGGGCACTGAAGCTTTCTTT.

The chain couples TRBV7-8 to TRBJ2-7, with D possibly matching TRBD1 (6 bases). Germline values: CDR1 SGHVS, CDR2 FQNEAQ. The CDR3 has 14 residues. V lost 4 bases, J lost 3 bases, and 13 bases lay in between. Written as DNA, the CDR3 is TGTGCCAGCAGCTACCGGACAGCCAACTACGAGCAGTACTTC. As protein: CASSYRTANYEQYF.

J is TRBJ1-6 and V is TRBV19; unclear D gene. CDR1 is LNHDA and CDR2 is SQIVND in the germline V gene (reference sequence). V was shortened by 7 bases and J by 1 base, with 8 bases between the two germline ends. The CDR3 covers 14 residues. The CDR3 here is CASKDASYNSPLHF. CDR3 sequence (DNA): TGTGCCAGTAAAGATGCGTCCTATAATTCACCCCTCCACTTT.

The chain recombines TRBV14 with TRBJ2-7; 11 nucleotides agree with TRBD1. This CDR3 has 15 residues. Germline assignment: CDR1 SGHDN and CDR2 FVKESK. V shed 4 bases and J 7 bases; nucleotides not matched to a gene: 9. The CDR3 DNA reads TGTGCCAGCAGCCTCCCGGACAGGGGGCTAAGTGAGCAGTACTTC. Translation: CASSLPDRGLSEQYF.

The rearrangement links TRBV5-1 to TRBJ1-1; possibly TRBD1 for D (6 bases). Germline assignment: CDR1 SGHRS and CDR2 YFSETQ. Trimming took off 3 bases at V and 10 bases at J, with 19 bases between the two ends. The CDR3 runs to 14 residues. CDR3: CASSSQNRAGGAFF. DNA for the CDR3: TGCGCCAGCAGCTCACAAAACAGGGCCGGAGGAGCTTTCTTT.

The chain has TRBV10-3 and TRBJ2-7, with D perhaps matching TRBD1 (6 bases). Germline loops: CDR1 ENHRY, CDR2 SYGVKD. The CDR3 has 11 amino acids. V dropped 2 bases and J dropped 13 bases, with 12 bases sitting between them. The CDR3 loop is CAISELNRAYF. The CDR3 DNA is TGTGCCATCAGTGAGCTCAACAGGGCTTACTTC.

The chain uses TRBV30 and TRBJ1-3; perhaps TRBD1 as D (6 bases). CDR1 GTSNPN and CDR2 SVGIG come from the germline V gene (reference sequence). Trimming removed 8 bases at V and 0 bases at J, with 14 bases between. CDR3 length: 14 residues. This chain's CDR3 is CAAGTLLSGNTIYF. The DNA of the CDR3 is TGTGCCGCCGGGACATTGCTCTCTGGAAACACCATATATTTT.

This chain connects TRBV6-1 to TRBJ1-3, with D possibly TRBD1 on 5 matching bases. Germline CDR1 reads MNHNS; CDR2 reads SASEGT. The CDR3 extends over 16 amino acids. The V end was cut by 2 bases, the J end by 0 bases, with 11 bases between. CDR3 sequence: CASSEMGGSSGNTIYF. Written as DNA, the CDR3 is TGTGCCAGCAGTGAAATGGGGGGGAGCTCTGGAAACACCATATATTTT.